This TCR beta chain was sequenced in a study of cytomegalovirus exposure and HLA in healthy donors. 60 Vbeta and 13 Jbeta primers were used in PCR. Sequencing was performed with immunoSEQ multiplex PCR; in TCRdb, only in-frame clones are kept and a portion is missing. The sample gives 70,000 to 95,000 clones, about two thirds of which show up once; about 5.4% is in the top ten. This CDR3 has 14 amino acids. Unmatched junction bases numbered 16, after V lost 5 bases and J lost 15 bases. The germline CDR1 and CDR2 sequences are MNHEY and SVGAGI. The TCR originated in a woman aged 25 to 39 in good health and CMV-seropositive. Input material: PBMCs. The genes are TRBV6-5 and TRBJ1-3, with 7 bases identical to TRBD1. CDR3 sequence (DNA): TGTGCCAGCAGTCCCGGGACAGTTCGTGAGCAGGCATATTTT. The encoded protein is CASSPGTVREQAYF.